Following are 16 T cell receptor beta chains from one sample sequenced in a study of CD8 T cells in ankylosing spondylitis (dated by TCRdb to the late 2010s). Library method: 5' RACE. The instrument given in TCRdb is Illumina HiSeq 2500. Using fastp at Q25 and MiXCR, TCRdb reprocessed the public reads and kept productive beta chains. Every distinct CDR3 protein forms one entry, paired with its most common genes and DNA. This sample is represented by about 350,000 distinct CDR3 sequences; around 20% of them were singletons. Together, the top ten hold 13% of the sample. The sample was blood, either unsorted or a sorted T cell fraction (not recorded which). These receptors were obtained from a male donor with ankylosing spondylitis or in good health (not recorded which).

This clonotype was detected ten times or more. The rearrangement joins TRBV29-1 to TRBJ2-6; 9 bases line up with TRBD1. The V and J ends lost 1 base and 0 bases, in that order; junction bases with no gene match: 1. The CDR3 is made up of 16 amino acids. Germline V lookup: CDR1 SQVTM, CDR2 ANQGSEA. The DNA for the CDR3 is TGCAGCGTTGAAGGGGACAGGGTCTCTGGGGCCAACGTCCTGACTTTC. Protein sequence: CSVEGDRVSGANVLTF.

This clonotype was counted only a few times. The genes are TRBV6-1 and TRBJ2-3; a weak D match, TRBD1 (6 bases). CDR1 is MNHNS and CDR2 is SASEGT in the germline V gene. The CDR3 covers 16 residues. V lost 5 bases to trimming and J lost 1 base, with 16 bases between them. CDR3 DNA: TGTGCCAGCAGTCCCTTACAGGGCTGGGGCACAGATACGCAGTATTTT. Translation gives CASSPLQGWGTDTQYF.

CDR3 protein: CASRFFTGQVEETQYF. CDR3 DNA sequence: TGTGCCAGCCGATTCTTTACAGGGCAGGTTGAAGAGACCCAGTACTTC. V is TRBV2 and J is TRBJ2-5; tentatively, D is TRBD1 (6 bases). CDR1 is SNHLY and CDR2 is FYNNEI in the germline V gene. The V end lost 8 bases, the J end lost 3 bases, and 22 bases lay between the germline ends. This CDR3 has 16 residues. Filled out from reference TRBV2 and TRBJ2-5, the complete variable domain reads EPEVTQTPSHQVTQMGQEVILRCVPISNHLYFYWYRQILGQKVEFLVSFYNNEISEKSEIFDDQFSVERPDGSNFTLKIRSTKLEDSAMYFCASRFFTGQVEETQYFGPGTRLLVL.

This clonotype has ten or more counts. The chain is built from TRBV24-1 and TRBJ2-2; 8 bases fit TRBD1. The length of the CDR3 is 16 residues. Germline CDR1 and CDR2: KGHDR and SFDVKD. The ends lost 4 bases at V and 1 base at J; junction bases unmatched: 4. The CDR3 here is CATSDSGTGNTGELFF. As DNA, the CDR3 is TGTGCCACCAGTGACTCCGGGACAGGGAACACCGGGGAGCTGTTTTTT.

V is TRBV20-1 and J is TRBJ2-3, with TRBD2 identical over 12 bases. Looked up from germline, CDR1 is DFQATT and CDR2 is SNEGSKA (reference sequence). The J segment lost 2 bases and the V segment lost 8 bases, leaving 8 bases of the junction unmatched. The CDR3 totals 15 residues. Here the CDR3 DNA reads TGCAGTAACCTAGCGGGGGGGGCTTTCACAGATACGCAGTATTTT. This sequence encodes CSNLAGGAFTDTQYF.

This chain uses TRBV11-2 with TRBJ2-5, with 7 bases identical to TRBD2. Trimming cost V 5 bases and J 5 bases; bases outside gene matches: 14. Germline-derived CDR1 and CDR2 are SGHAT and FQNNGV. CDR3 length: 16 residues. The CDR3, as DNA: TGTGCCAGCAGCGGAACGATAGCGGGCGGGCGGGAGACCCAGTACTTC. Translated: CASSGTIAGGRETQYF. The variable domain in full, completed from reference TRBV11-2 and TRBJ2-5, reads EAGVAQSPRYKIIEKRQSVAFWCNPISGHATLYWYQQILGQGPKLLIQFQNNGVVDDSQLPKDRFSAERLKGVDSTLKIQPAKLEDSAVYLCASSGTIAGGRETQYFGPGTRLLVL.

The chain carries TRBV24-1 and TRBJ1-5; D ambiguous. Germline V gene data show CDR1 as KGHDR and CDR2 as SFDVKD. CDR3 length equals 13 residues. Trimming cost V 3 bases and J 2 bases, with 4 bases left between them. CDR3 sequence: CATSDGRNQPQHF. The CDR3 DNA follows: TGTGCCACCAGTGATGGCCGCAATCAGCCCCAGCATTTT.

This clonotype was observed a handful of times. For the CDR3, the DNA is TGTGCCAGCGGGACAGCTAATGAAAAACTGTTTTTT. Protein: CASGTANEKLFF. This chain connects TRBV12-3 or TRBV12-4 to TRBJ1-4, with TRBD1 matching over 7 bases. V was clipped by 8 bases and J by 3 bases; unmatched bases: 0. The CDR3 loop spans 12 amino acids.

V and J are TRBV3-1 and TRBJ2-3, with D possibly TRBD1 on 5 matching bases. The CDR3 runs 15 residues. Trimming stripped 5 bases from V and 6 bases from J, with 18 bases between. CDR1 is LGHDT, CDR2 YNNKEL, per germline (reference sequence). CDR3 amino acids: CASSVGSRVGDTQYF. CDR3 coding DNA: TGTGCCAGCAGCGTTGGATCCAGGGTCGGGGATACGCAGTATTTT.

The table lists this clonotype with a count of one. The chain couples TRBV3-1 to TRBJ2-2; either TRBD1 or TRBD2 may supply D (5 bases each). The germline V gene encodes CDR1 LGHDT and CDR2 YNNKEL (reference sequence). V was trimmed by 10 bases and J by 5 bases, leaving 29 bases between them. There are 18 residues in the CDR3. The CDR3 sequence is CATSQEVLDSPGTGELFF. The CDR3 bases are TGTGCCACCTCCCAGGAGGTTCTCGACAGTCCTGGAACCGGGGAGCTGTTTTTT. Looking up the rest from reference TRBV3-1 and TRBJ2-2 gives the full variable domain: DTAVSQTPKYLVTQMGNDKSIKCEQNLGHDTMYWYKQDSKKFLKIMFSYNNKELIINETVPNRFSPKSPDKAHLNLHINSLELGDSAVYFCATSQEVLDSPGTGELFFGEGSRLTVL.

The chain carries TRBV9 and TRBJ2-1; 8 bases map to TRBD1. The CDR3 length is 14 residues. CDR1 and CDR2 from the germline V gene are SGDLS and YYNGEE. The ends lost 3 bases at V and 10 bases at J; junction bases unmatched: 9. CDR3 residues: CASSEWTGTREQFF. The CDR3 DNA is TGTGCCAGCAGCGAATGGACAGGGACAAGGGAGCAGTTCTTC.

There are a few counts of this clonotype. J is TRBJ2-1 and V is TRBV20-1; tentatively, D is TRBD2 (7 bases). Trimming removed 2 bases from V and 4 bases from J, with 12 bases in between. The germline CDR1 and CDR2 sequences are DFQATT and SNEGSKA (reference sequence). The CDR3 is made up of 14 amino acids. The CDR3 nucleotides are TGCAGTGCTAGACTGGGGGGGGCTTACAATGAGCAGTTCTTC. Its protein is CSARLGGAYNEQFF.

The chain couples TRBV5-1 to TRBJ2-7; 8 bases are shared with TRBD2. The CDR3 is 15 residues long. Germline V gene lookup returns CDR1 SGHRS and CDR2 YFSETQ. V was pared by 0 bases and J by 2 bases, with 4 bases of the junction left unmatched. This CDR3 is CASSLDGGVPYEQYF. The CDR3 nucleotides read TGCGCCAGCAGCTTGGACGGGGGGGTCCCCTACGAGCAGTACTTC. Drawing the rest from reference TRBV5-1 and TRBJ2-7, the complete variable domain is KAGVTQTPRYLIKTRGQQVTLSCSPISGHRSVSWYQQTPGQGLQFLFEYFSETQRNKGNFPGRFSGRQFSNSRSEMNVSTLELGDSALYLCASSLDGGVPYEQYFGPGTRLTVT.

Here the CDR3 DNA reads TGTGCCAGCAGCGTAGTTTCCGGGGAGCTGTTTTTT. Amino acid sequence: CASSVVSGELFF. This sequence joins TRBV9 and TRBJ2-2; no definite D call. Germline-derived CDR1 and CDR2 are SGDLS and YYNGEE. V lost 0 bases, J lost 6 bases, and 3 bases lay in between. The CDR3 totals 12 residues.

This clonotype was counted only a few times. This chain joins TRBV6-1 and TRBJ2-3; D is unclear. CDR3 length: 13 amino acids. Between the trimmed V and J ends, which lost 5 bases and 2 bases, there was a span of 8 bases. Germline CDR1 reads MNHNS; CDR2 reads SASEGT. CDR3: CASSRKNTDTQYF. The CDR3 bases are TGTGCCAGCAGTCGCAAAAACACAGATACGCAGTATTTT.

This clonotype was counted a few times. The J gene is TRBJ2-3, the V gene TRBV12-3 or TRBV12-4; 9 nucleotides agree with TRBD2. J was trimmed by 6 bases and V by 3 bases; bases with no gene match: 7. The CDR3 length is 15 residues. The CDR3 bases are TGTGCCAGCAGTTTTGGGACTAGCAGGGCGGATACGCAGTATTTT. Protein product: CASSFGTSRADTQYF.